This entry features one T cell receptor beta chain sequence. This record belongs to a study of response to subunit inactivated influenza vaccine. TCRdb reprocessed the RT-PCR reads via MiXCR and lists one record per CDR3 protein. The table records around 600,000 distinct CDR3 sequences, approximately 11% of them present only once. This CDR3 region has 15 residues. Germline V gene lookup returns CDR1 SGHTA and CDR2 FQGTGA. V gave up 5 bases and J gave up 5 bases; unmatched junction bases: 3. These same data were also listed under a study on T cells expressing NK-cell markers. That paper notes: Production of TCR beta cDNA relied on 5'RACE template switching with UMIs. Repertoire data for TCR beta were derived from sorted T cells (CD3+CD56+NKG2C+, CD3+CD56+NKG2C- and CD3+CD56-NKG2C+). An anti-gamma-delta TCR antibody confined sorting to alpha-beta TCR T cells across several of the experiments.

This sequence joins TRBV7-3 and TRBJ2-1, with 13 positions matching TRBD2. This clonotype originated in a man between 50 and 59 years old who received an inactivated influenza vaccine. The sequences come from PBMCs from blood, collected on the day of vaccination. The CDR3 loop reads CASSQTSGGHNEQFF. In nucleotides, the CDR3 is TGTGCCAGCAGCCAGACTAGCGGGGGGCACAATGAGCAGTTCTTC.